The 9 T cell receptor beta chains listed next were all sequenced from one sample in a study of T-cell reconstitution after alpha-beta-depleted transplantation in children. Construction of the TCRbeta library involved unique molecular identifiers. TCRdb re-analysed the PCR reads in MiXCR, keeping a single row per CDR3 protein. The table records approximately 210,000 distinct CDR3 sequences, around a sixth of them present only once. Sequencing used PBMCs, mostly from graft donor cells, obtained 360 days after TCRalphabeta/CD19-depleted stem cell transplant. These receptors all come from a male patient between 2 and 15 years old who had a stem cell transplant for acute lymphoblastic leukemia, so the T cells may come from the graft donor.

V and J are TRBV30 and TRBJ2-2; unclear D gene. Germline values: CDR1 GTSNPN, CDR2 SVGIG (reference sequence). The CDR3 loop spans 15 amino acids. V was shortened by 0 bases and J by 2 bases, with 10 bases between the two germline ends. CDR3 nucleotide sequence: TGTGCCTGGAGTGTTCCCCCGGATAACACCGGGGAGCTGTTTTTT. Its protein is CAWSVPPDNTGELFF. Full variable domain (rest looked up from reference TRBV30 and TRBJ2-2): SQTIHQWPATLVQPVGSPLSLECTVEGTSNPNLYWYRQAAGRGLQLLFYSVGIGQISSEVPQNLSASRPQDRQFILSSKKLLLSDSGFYLCAWSVPPDNTGELFFGEGSRLTVL.

This clonotype was picked up a small number of times. The chain combines TRBV18 with TRBJ2-2, with no clear D. V lost 1 base, J lost 1 base, and 16 bases lay in between. Germline V gives CDR1 KGHSH, CDR2 LQKENI. CDR3 length equals 18 residues. CDR3 DNA sequence: TGTGCCAGCTCACCACGAACCCGTCAGACACAGAACACCGGGGAGCTGTTTTTT. Protein product: CASSPRTRQTQNTGELFF.

The rearrangement links TRBV7-9 to TRBJ1-1; 7 nucleotides align to TRBD1. CDR1 and CDR2 from the germline V gene are SEHNR and FQNEAQ (reference sequence). V lost 5 bases and J lost 7; bases outside the gene matches: 7. The CDR3 covers 13 residues. CDR3: CASSLGTAIEAFF. CDR3 in DNA: TGTGCCAGCAGCCTAGGGACAGCTATTGAAGCTTTCTTT.

The chain recombines TRBV10-2 with TRBJ2-7, with D possibly called TRBD1 or TRBD2 (6 bases each). The CDR3 is made up of 15 amino acids. Germline V gene lookup returns CDR1 WSHSY and CDR2 SAAADI. Trimming removed 3 bases from V and 4 bases from J, with 16 bases in between. CDR3: CASSDPRGGNYEQYF. DNA of the CDR3: TGCGCCAGCAGTGACCCTAGAGGGGGGAATTACGAGCAGTACTTC.

This clonotype occurred a few times. The chain couples TRBV5-5 to TRBJ2-3; 12 nucleotides agree with TRBD2. CDR3 size: 15 residues. The germline CDR1 and CDR2 sequences are SGHKS and YYEKEE (reference sequence). After removal of 3 bases from V and 6 bases from J, the junction contained 5 bases not matched to a gene. This CDR3 is CASSWTSGNGDTQYF. The CDR3 DNA sequence: TGTGCCAGCAGCTGGACTAGCGGGAACGGGGATACGCAGTATTTT. The whole variable domain, remainder taken from reference TRBV5-5 and TRBJ2-3, is DAGVTQSPTHLIKTRGQQVTLRCSPISGHKSVSWYQQVLGQGPQFIFQYYEKEERGRGNFPDRFSARQFPNYSSELNVNALLLGDSALYLCASSWTSGNGDTQYFGPGTRLTVL.

This clonotype was seen only a few times. V gene TRBV9 combines with J gene TRBJ2-4; D is possibly TRBD1 or TRBD2 (5 bases each). The CDR3 runs 14 residues. Trimming cost V 2 bases and J 8 bases, with 14 bases left between them. Germline CDR1 SGDLS, CDR2 YYNGEE. The CDR3 loop reads CASSVGYLGDIQYF. In nucleotides, the CDR3 is TGTGCCAGCAGCGTCGGGTATTTGGGGGACATTCAGTACTTC.

The gene calls are TRBV12-3 or TRBV12-4 and TRBJ2-3, with D unclear. The CDR3 loop spans 17 amino acids. V was shortened by 3 bases and J by 5 bases, with 21 bases between the two germline ends. The CDR3 DNA sequence: TGTGCCAGCAGTTTTGGCCTTGGGGTTCCCCCCTTAGATACGCAGTATTTT. Translated, it gives CASSFGLGVPPLDTQYF.

The gene calls are TRBV25-1 and TRBJ2-2, with D possibly matching TRBD2 (6 bases). This CDR3 region has 14 residues. V lost 5 bases, J lost 6 bases, and 13 bases lay in between. The germline gives CDR1 MGHDK, CDR2 SYGVNS. DNA of the CDR3: TGTGCCAGCAGTTCCGCGGGGAGAGCCGGGGAGCTGTTTTTT. It specifies CASSSAGRAGELFF.

The chain links TRBV5-1 to TRBJ2-3; TRBD2 might be the D (7 bases). The germline V gene has CDR1 SGHRS and CDR2 YFSETQ. V was pared by 5 bases and J by 3 bases, with 25 bases between. The CDR3 is 18 amino acids. The CDR3 bases are TGCGCCAGCAGGGGCGGGGGCCCCTTCATACAAGAGACAGATACGCAGTATTTT. Translation gives CASRGGGPFIQETDTQYF.